Listed below are T cell receptor beta chains from one sample, sequenced in a study of T-cell memory formation after mild COVID-19. Via MiXCR, TCRdb re-called the 5' RACE reads, giving one row per CDR3 protein. There are 470,000 or so distinct CDR3 sequences in the sample; around a sixth occur only once, and roughly an eighth lies in the top ten. Sequenced material: PBMCs or a T cell subset sorted from them (not recorded which). All receptors derive from an adult woman who had mild COVID-19 (a few samples of this study predate the infection). Cell type and time point are not known. The CDR3 runs from the conserved cysteine through the conserved F or W. Fields, in order: V gene, clone size, D gene, J gene, CDR3 DNA, CDR3 protein. A D gene is named only where the DNA matches it firmly. Clone size is stated in some rows and not others, as once, few, many or a class when expanded.

V: TRBV24-1
size: few
D: -
J: TRBJ2-1
DNA: TGTGCCACCAGTGATTTCTCCCAGGGTGACAATGAGCAGTTCTTC
CDR3: CATSDFSQGDNEQFF

V: TRBV5-1
size: many
D: -
J: TRBJ2-1
DNA: TGCGCCAGCAGCTTGTCAGGCGTTTACAATGAGCAGTTCTTC
CDR3: CASSLSGVYNEQFF

V: TRBV5-1
size: few
D: -
J: TRBJ1-1
DNA: TGCGCCAGCAGCTTGCATCATGACAGGGAAGCTTTCTTT
CDR3: CASSLHHDREAFF

V: TRBV7-9
size: few
D: -
J: TRBJ2-3
DNA: TGTGCCAGCAGCTTTAGGCCCGTAGCGGCTAGCACAGATACGCAGTATTTT
CDR3: CASSFRPVAASTDTQYF

V: TRBV16
size: -
D: -
J: TRBJ2-1
DNA: TGTGCCAGCAGCCGTCGGGCGGTTGGGAATGAGCAGTTCTTC
CDR3: CASSRRAVGNEQFF

V: TRBV5-6
size: -
D: -
J: TRBJ2-7
DNA: TGTGCCAGCAGCCTGAAGACACGCGAGCAGTACTTC
CDR3: CASSLKTREQYF

V: TRBV25-1
size: -
D: -
J: TRBJ2-2
DNA: TGTGCCAGCAGTGATTCCGGGGTATTATATGGCACCGGGGAGCTGTTTTTT
CDR3: CASSDSGVLYGTGELFF

V: TRBV12-3/TRBV12-4
size: -
D: -
J: TRBJ1-1
DNA: TGTGCCAGCAGTTTTAGTTGGCGTGAGACTGAAGCTTTCTTT
CDR3: CASSFSWRETEAFF

V: TRBV7-9
size: few
D: TRBD1
J: TRBJ1-2
DNA: TGTGCCAGCAGCTCAGGGGGCTATGATAACTATGGCTACACCTTC
CDR3: CASSSGGYDNYGYTF

V: TRBV9
size: -
D: -
J: TRBJ1-1
DNA: TGTGCCAGCAGCTTCCAACAGGGTATGAACACTGAAGTTTTCTTT
CDR3: CASSFQQGMNTEVFF

V: TRBV7-6
size: few
D: -
J: TRBJ2-3
DNA: TGTGCCAGCAGCCTATACCCCCTTCCCGGTTCAACCATAGGCACAGATACGCAGTATTTT
CDR3: CASSLYPLPGSTIGTDTQYF

V: TRBV20-1
size: few
D: -
J: TRBJ2-7
DNA: TGCAGTGCCTCCGGGACTGGAGACTACGAGCAGTACTTC
CDR3: CSASGTGDYEQYF

V: TRBV2
size: -
D: TRBD1
J: TRBJ2-3
DNA: TGTGCCACGACAGGGGGCTTTAACGCAGATACGCAGTATTTT
CDR3: CATTGGFNADTQYF

V: TRBV25-1
size: few
D: TRBD2
J: TRBJ2-1
DNA: TGTGCCAGCAGTGAATTAGCGGGGGAGGTCAATGAGCAGTTCTTC
CDR3: CASSELAGEVNEQFF

V: TRBV7-3
size: -
D: -
J: TRBJ2-6
DNA: TGTGCCAGCAGCCCCCATCTCTTTATATCTGGGGCCAACGTCCTGACTTTC
CDR3: CASSPHLFISGANVLTF

V: TRBV10-3
size: few
D: -
J: TRBJ2-5
DNA: TGTGCCATCAGTGAGTCCGGAGGTCAGGGGAAGACCCAGTACTTC
CDR3: CAISESGGQGKTQYF

V: TRBV7-9
size: -
D: -
J: TRBJ2-6
DNA: TGTGCCAGCAGCTTAGCCCATTTGGGGGGCGTCCTTTCTGGGGCCAACGTCCTGACTTTC
CDR3: CASSLAHLGGVLSGANVLTF

V: TRBV5-1
size: once
D: -
J: TRBJ1-4
DNA: TGCGCCAGCAGCTTGGCGCTGGGAACTAATGAAAAACTGTTTTTT
CDR3: CASSLALGTNEKLFF

V: TRBV15
size: few
D: -
J: TRBJ2-3
DNA: TGTGCCACCAGCAAACAAGATACGCAGTATTTT
CDR3: CATSKQDTQYF

V: TRBV24-1
size: many
D: -
J: TRBJ2-5
DNA: TGTGCCACCAGTGATCCCGGGACAAAAGAGACCCAGTACTTC
CDR3: CATSDPGTKETQYF

V: TRBV5-1
size: -
D: TRBD1
J: TRBJ2-7
DNA: TGCGCCAGCAGCGAGGAGACGGGACAGCACTACGAGCAGTACTTC
CDR3: CASSEETGQHYEQYF

V: TRBV20-1
size: few
D: TRBD2
J: TRBJ2-3
DNA: TGCAGTGCCGGTAGCGGGAGCACAGATACGCAGTATTTT
CDR3: CSAGSGSTDTQYF

V: TRBV2
size: -
D: -
J: TRBJ2-7
DNA: TGTGCCAGCGTCGGGGAGGAGGGGCCGTACGAGCAGTACTTC
CDR3: CASVGEEGPYEQYF

V: TRBV7-9
size: -
D: TRBD2
J: TRBJ2-1
DNA: TGTGCCAGCAGCTTTAAGCTAGCGGGAGATCCCCTCAATGAGCAGTTCTTC
CDR3: CASSFKLAGDPLNEQFF

V: TRBV3-1
size: -
D: TRBD1
J: TRBJ1-3
DNA: TGTGCCAGCAGCCACCTCGGGACAGGATCTGGAAACACCATATATTTT
CDR3: CASSHLGTGSGNTIYF

V: TRBV7-9
size: -
D: -
J: TRBJ2-1
DNA: TGTGCCAGCAGCCAGGGGTATACTGAGCAGTTCTTC
CDR3: CASSQGYTEQFF

V: TRBV7-3
size: -
D: -
J: TRBJ2-1
DNA: TGTGCCAGCAGCTTATATAGGGAGGCCTACAATGAGCAGTTCTTC
CDR3: CASSLYREAYNEQFF